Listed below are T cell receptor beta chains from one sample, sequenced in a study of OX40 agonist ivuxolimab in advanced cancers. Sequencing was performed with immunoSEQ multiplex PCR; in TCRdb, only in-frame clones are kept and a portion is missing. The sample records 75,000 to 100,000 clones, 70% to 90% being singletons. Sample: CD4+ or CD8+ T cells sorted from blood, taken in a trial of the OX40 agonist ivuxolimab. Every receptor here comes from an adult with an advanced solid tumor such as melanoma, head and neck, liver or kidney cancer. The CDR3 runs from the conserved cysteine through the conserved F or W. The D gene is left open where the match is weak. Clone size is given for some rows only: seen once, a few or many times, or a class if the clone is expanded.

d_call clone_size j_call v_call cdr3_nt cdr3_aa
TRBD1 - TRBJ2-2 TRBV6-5 TGTGCCAGCAGTTACCTGGGACAGGGGGCCCGGGAGCTGTTTTTT CASSYLGQGARELFF
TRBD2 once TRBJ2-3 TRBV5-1 TGCGCCAGCAGCTGGGGCCGGGACTATCGCACAGATACGCAGTATTTT CASSWGRDYRTDTQYF
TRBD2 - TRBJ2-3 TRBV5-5 TGTGCCAGCAGCTTAGGGACTAGCGGGAGCACAGATACGCAGTATTTT CASSLGTSGSTDTQYF
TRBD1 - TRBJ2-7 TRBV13 TGTGCCAGCAGCGAAGGTCAGGGGGCAGAGTCCTACGAGCAGTACTTC CASSEGQGAESYEQYF
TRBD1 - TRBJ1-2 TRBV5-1 TGCGCCAGCAGCTTGGCCGCGACAGGGGCTGGCTACACCTTC CASSLAATGAGYTF
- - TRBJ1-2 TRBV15 TGTGCCACCAGCCCCCGATGGTACAACTATGGCTACACCTTC CATSPRWYNYGYTF
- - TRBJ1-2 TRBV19 TGTGCCAGTAGTTCAGGGACCCTCCATGGCTACACCTTC CASSSGTLHGYTF
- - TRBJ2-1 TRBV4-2 TGTGCCAGCAGCCAAGCGGTGGGGTTGAGCAATGAGCAGTTCTTC CASSQAVGLSNEQFF
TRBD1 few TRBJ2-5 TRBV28 TGTGCCAGCACCCCAGGGGGAGTGCAAGAGACCCAGTACTTC CASTPGGVQETQYF
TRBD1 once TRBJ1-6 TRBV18 TGTGCCAGCTGTCAAACAGGGGCGAGGAATTCACCCCTCCACTTT CASCQTGARNSPLHF
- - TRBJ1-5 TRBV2 TGTGCCAGCACCAAAATGGAGGGAGACAATCAGCCCCAGCATTTT CASTKMEGDNQPQHF
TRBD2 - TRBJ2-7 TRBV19 TGTGCCAGTAGGACTAGCGGGAGAGACGAGCAGTACTTC CASRTSGRDEQYF
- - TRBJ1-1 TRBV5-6 TGTGCCAGCAGCTTGTTTGGGCTTACGAACACTGAAGCTTTCTTT CASSLFGLTNTEAFF
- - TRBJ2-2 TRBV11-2 TGTGCCAGCAGCTTAGTTCCTAACCGGGGCACCGGGGAGCTGTTTTTT CASSLVPNRGTGELFF
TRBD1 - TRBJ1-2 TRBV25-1 TGTGCCAGCAGGACAGGGGCTCATGGCTACACCTTC CASRTGAHGYTF
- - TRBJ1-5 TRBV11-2 TGTGCCAGTCAGGGAGTCAATCAGCCCCAGCATTTT CASQGVNQPQHF
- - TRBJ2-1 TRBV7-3 TGTGCCAGCAGCTTAATACGTCGACTTAGGCGAATCGGGAATGAGCAGTTCTTC CASSLIRRLRRIGNEQFF
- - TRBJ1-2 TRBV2 TGTGCCAGCAGTGACAGGGGAATCGATGGCTACACCTTC CASSDRGIDGYTF
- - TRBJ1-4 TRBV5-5 TGTGCCAGCAGCCCCGGACTTTTAGGGGAAAAACTGTTTTTT CASSPGLLGEKLFF
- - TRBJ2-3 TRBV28 TGTGCCAGCAGACGACCGGACCGATCCCGCACAGATACGCAGTATTTT CASRRPDRSRTDTQYF
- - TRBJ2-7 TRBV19 TGTGCCAGTAGTTTGGGGGCAGGGGACTACGAGCAGTACTTC CASSLGAGDYEQYF
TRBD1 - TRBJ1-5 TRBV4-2 TGTGCCAGCAGCCACACTCCGGGACAGGGCGTCGGCAATCAGCCCCAGCATTTT CASSHTPGQGVGNQPQHF